The clone carrying this TCR beta chain turned up a few times. Its antigen is unknown. Via MiXCR, TCRdb re-called the RT-PCR reads, giving one row per CDR3 protein. Found here are about 700,000 distinct CDR3 sequences, about 15% of them singletons; the top ten hold around 10%. The sample originates from a study of response to subunit inactivated influenza vaccine. Findings and limits, study-wide: The authors offered the suggestion that each seasonal influenza vaccination recruits few new T cells.

The CDR3 has 13 residues. The ends were cut back, 8 bases at V and 4 bases at J, with 14 bases in the middle. The V gene's germline CDR1 is MDHEN and CDR2 SYDVKM. The genes are TRBV28 and TRBJ1-2; maybe TRBD1 (6 bases). This TCR was sampled from a man in his fifties or sixties who received an inactivated influenza vaccine. The material was PBMCs from blood, obtained 11 to 12 days after vaccination. The DNA of the CDR3 is TGTGCCAGCGACGTGGGGGGCGGCTATGGCTACACCTTC. Amino acids: CASDVGGGYGYTF.